Following are 5 T cell receptor beta chains from one sample sequenced in a study of cytomegalovirus exposure and HLA in healthy donors. PCR primers comprised 60 Vbeta and 13 Jbeta primers. Repertoires were generated with immunoSEQ multiplex PCR, while TCRdb's copy carries only in-frame clones and drops some. This sample has about 200,000 clones, with over 80% found just once. The sequencing input was PBMCs. The receptors come from a man aged 25-45 years in good health and CMV-seronegative.

The chain links TRBV27 to TRBJ2-7; TRBD2 matches at 7 bases. There are 16 residues in the CDR3. V lost 6 bases, J lost 0 bases, and 11 bases stayed unmatched. Germline CDR1 and CDR2: MNHEY and SMNVEV (reference sequence). Here the CDR3 DNA reads TGTGCCAGCAGGGAAAGGCTAGCGGCTAGCTCCTACGAGCAGTACTTC. This encodes CASRERLAASSYEQYF.

The gene calls are TRBV4-1 and TRBJ2-5; 8 positions match TRBD1. The CDR3 runs 15 residues. Germline-derived CDR1 and CDR2 are MGHRA and YSYEKL. V was pared by 3 bases and J by 5 bases, with 8 bases of the junction left unmatched. In DNA, the CDR3 is TGCGCCAGCAGCCATGGACAGGGTGTTGGGGAGACCCAGTACTTC. Translated, it gives CASSHGQGVGETQYF.

There are a few counts of this clone. This CDR3 is CASSYRTASGNTIYF. The DNA for the CDR3 is TGTGCCAGCAGTTACAGGACAGCCTCTGGAAACACCATATATTTT. The chain employs TRBV6-5 and TRBJ1-3; D perhaps matches TRBD1 (6 bases). Germline CDR1 reads MNHEY; CDR2 reads SVGAGI. Deletions cut 2 bases from V and 0 bases from J, with 8 bases between. This CDR3 is 15 amino acids long.

This chain joins TRBV6-1 and TRBJ1-5; tentative D call: TRBD1 (6 bases). CDR3 length: 14 amino acids. Deletions cut 2 bases from V and 6 bases from J, with 11 bases between. Germline V CDR1 and CDR2: MNHNS, SASEGT. The CDR3 sequence is CASSEQGFRQPQHF. The CDR3 nucleotides read TGTGCCAGCAGTGAACAGGGGTTTCGTCAGCCCCAGCATTTT.

The chain's CDR3 is CASSRPQAHNEQFF. CDR3 sequence (DNA): TGTGCCAGTAGTAGGCCCCAGGCTCACAATGAGCAGTTCTTC. The rearrangement uses TRBV19 and TRBJ2-1; no reliable D call. Germline V gene data show CDR1 as LNHDA and CDR2 as SQIVND (reference sequence). This CDR3 has 14 amino acids. Trimming took 4 bases from V and 5 from J, leaving 12 bases between them. Filled out from reference TRBV19 and TRBJ2-1, the complete variable domain reads DGGITQSPKYLFRKEGQNVTLSCEQNLNHDAMYWYRQDPGQGLRLIYYSQIVNDFQKGDIAEGYSVSREKKESFPLTVTSAQKNPTAFYLCASSRPQAHNEQFFGPGTRLTVL.